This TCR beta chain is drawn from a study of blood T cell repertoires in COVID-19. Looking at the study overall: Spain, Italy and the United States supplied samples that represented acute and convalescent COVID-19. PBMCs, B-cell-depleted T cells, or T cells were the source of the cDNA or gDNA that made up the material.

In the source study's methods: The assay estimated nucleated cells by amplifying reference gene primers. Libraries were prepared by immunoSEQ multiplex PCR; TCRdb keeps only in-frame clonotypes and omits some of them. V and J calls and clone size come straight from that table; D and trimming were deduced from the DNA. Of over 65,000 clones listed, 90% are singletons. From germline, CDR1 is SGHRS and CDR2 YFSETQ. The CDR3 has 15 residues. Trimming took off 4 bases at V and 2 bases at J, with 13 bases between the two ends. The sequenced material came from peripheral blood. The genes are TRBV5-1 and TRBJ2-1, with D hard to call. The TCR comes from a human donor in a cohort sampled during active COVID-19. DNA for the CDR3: TGCGCCAGCAGCCTCTCGCACCCTACCTACAATGAGCAGTTCTTC. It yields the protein CASSLSHPTYNEQFF.